This T cell receptor (beta chain) originates from a study of T cells in women clearing cervical HPV infection. General observations from the study: CIN3+ cases had significantly higher TCR richness than controls; evenness did not differ.

TCRdb keeps only in-frame clones here, not all; method: immunoSEQ multiplex PCR. Listed are tens of thousands of clones; about 0.94% falls within the top ten. On this clone: What it recognizes is unknown. From the germline J gene comes the end of the CDR3, since the read stops 3 residues before it.

Dot-blot hybridization genotyped cervical HPV amplified with MY09/MY11 PCR. V lost 6 bases and J lost 6; bases outside the gene matches: 4. The CDR3 extends over 11 amino acids. Germline CDR1 reads DFQATT; CDR2 reads SNEGSKA (reference sequence). The chain recombines TRBV20-1 with TRBJ1-1, with 7 bases that match TRBD1. The TCR comes from a woman aged 18 to 69 with a cervical HPV16 infection that either progressed to CIN3+ or cleared (not recorded which). The sample comprised blood buffy coat. CDR3 protein: CSAQGQAEAFF. The CDR3 DNA, read in part, is TGCAGTGCCCAAGGACAGGCTGAA.